This TCR beta chain was retrieved from a study of early T cells in non-severe SARS-CoV-2 infection. Unique molecular identifiers tagged individual cDNA molecules. TCRdb redid the calling of the 5' RACE reads with MiXCR, one entry per CDR3 protein. Seen here are about 64,000 distinct CDR3 sequences, 4.9% observed once, and the top ten hold just under 5%. This clonotype was observed many times. Sample: whole blood. The source of this sequence is an adult who was a healthcare worker with PCR-confirmed SARS-CoV-2 infection or an uninfected control (not recorded which).

CDR3 sequence reads: CASSFMTEETQYF. DNA for the CDR3: TGCGCCAGCAGCTTTATGACAGAAGAGACCCAGTACTTC. V and J are TRBV5-1 and TRBJ2-5, with D possibly matching TRBD1 (5 bases). The germline V gene has CDR1 SGHRS and CDR2 YFSETQ. The CDR3 runs to 13 residues. Trimming took 2 bases from V and 3 from J, leaving 8 bases between them.